The 11 T cell receptor beta chains below all came from one sample that was sequenced in a study of regulatory T cells in long-lasting Graves disease. CDR3 regions were amplified by Arm-PCR using iRepertoire HTBI primers to build TCR beta libraries. MiXCR, run by TCRdb on the multiplex PCR reads, gives a single entry per CDR3 protein. The sample contains 350,000 to 550,000 distinct CDR3 sequences, 15% of which appear only once. The time point was: newly diagnosed GD, antithyroid drugs for less than 3 months. The authors made the TCR library using RNA they extracted from PBMCs. These same records also appear under a second study, on T cells in Graves' hyperthyroidism and ophthalmopathy.

The sequenced sample was peripheral blood mononuclear cells (PBMCs), obtained at new diagnosis, from a patient treated with antithyroid drugs. These receptors came from a woman aged 30 to 39 with Graves disease.

This clonotype was picked up many times. The V call is TRBV6-1, the J call TRBJ2-1; 9 positions match TRBD1. J gave up 2 bases and V 2 bases, and 10 bases lay outside the gene matches. CDR3 size: 18 residues. The germline V gene encodes CDR1 MNHNS and CDR2 SASEGT. CDR3 nucleotide sequence: TGTGCCAGCAGTGAAATGGGACAGGGACTGAAACCCTACAATGAGCAGTTCTTC. It translates to CASSEMGQGLKPYNEQFF.

The gene calls are TRBV29-1 and TRBJ2-1, with D perhaps matching TRBD2 (5 bases). Germline V gene data show CDR1 as SQVTM and CDR2 as ANQGSEA. This CDR3 comprises 14 residues. Trimming removed 7 bases from V and 1 base from J, with 14 bases in between. Here the CDR3 DNA reads TGCAGCGCCGTAAAGGACTCTTCCTACAATGAGCAGTTCTTC. Residues: CSAVKDSSYNEQFF.

In this sample, this clonotype turned up a few times. The rearrangement links TRBV19 to TRBJ2-3, with D perhaps being TRBD1 or TRBD2 (5 bases each). CDR3 size: 16 residues. CDR1 and CDR2 from the germline V gene are LNHDA and SQIVND (reference sequence). V was pared by 11 bases and J by 0 bases, with 21 bases between. The CDR3 spells CASTRDPSPSTDTQYF. The DNA of the CDR3 is TGTGCCTCCACCCGGGACCCCAGCCCCAGCACAGATACGCAGTATTTT.

The chain has TRBV24-1 and TRBJ2-1; no firm D call. The germline gives CDR1 KGHDR, CDR2 SFDVKD. This CDR3 has 12 amino acids. The germline V and J ends were trimmed by 4 bases and 12 bases, with 12 bases remaining between them. This CDR3 reads CATSETGRGQFF. The CDR3 DNA is TGTGCCACCAGTGAAACTGGGCGCGGGCAGTTCTTC.

This clonotype was recorded at least ten times. The chain carries TRBV27 and TRBJ2-1; TRBD2 matches at 7 bases. Germline CDR1 is MNHEY and CDR2 is SMNVEV (reference sequence). V lost 1 base, J lost 10 bases, and 16 bases stayed unmatched. The CDR3 extends over 17 amino acids. The CDR3 bases are TGTGCCAGCAGTTTATGGGAGGTGGGGGGGATCGAGAGCGAGCAGTTCTTC. Protein sequence: CASSLWEVGGIESEQFF.

This clonotype was seen ten or more times. The chain is built from TRBV20-1 and TRBJ2-1, with D possibly being TRBD1 or TRBD2 (5 bases each). CDR1 and CDR2 from the germline V gene are DFQATT and SNEGSKA (reference sequence). V was clipped by 3 bases and J by 1 base, with 19 bases between them. The CDR3 extends over 17 amino acids. The CDR3 protein is CSARGLGETKSYNEQFF. CDR3 nucleotide sequence: TGCAGTGCTAGGGGTCTGGGGGAGACAAAGTCCTACAATGAGCAGTTCTTC.

Many counts were recorded for this clonotype. The chain couples TRBV7-9 to TRBJ2-7; D may be TRBD2 (5 bases). Deletions cut 2 bases from V and 8 bases from J, with 25 bases between. The CDR3 loop spans 17 amino acids. The germline CDR1 and CDR2 sequences are SEHNR and FQNEAQ (reference sequence). Here the CDR3 DNA reads TGTGCCAGCAGCTTAAAGTTGGAGGCAGCCCCCAATGGGCAGCAGTACTTC. Amino acids: CASSLKLEAAPNGQQYF.

This clonotype appeared a few times. With a much larger clone just one base away, this may be a read error. This chain links TRBV3-1 with TRBJ2-5; D unclear. Germline V lookup: CDR1 LGHDT, CDR2 YNNKEL (reference sequence). V was shortened by 0 bases and J by 5 bases, with 13 bases between the two germline ends. The CDR3 is made up of 15 amino acids. The CDR3 DNA sequence: TGTGCCAGCAGCCAAGATCCGACGATCGGGGAGACCCAGTACTTC. Residues: CASSQDPTIGETQYF.

There are a few counts of this clonotype. Mismatch with germline at one junction end may stem from a read error. CDR3 nucleotide sequence: TGTGCCTGCAGTGACCCGTGGGACGGCTACAATGAGCAGTTCTTC. This translates into CACSDPWDGYNEQFF. V is TRBV25-1 and J is TRBJ2-1, with D tentatively TRBD1 or TRBD2 (5 bases each). Germline CDR1 MGHDK, CDR2 SYGVNS. This CDR3 has 15 amino acids.

This clonotype was recorded many times. The chain is built from TRBV20-1 and TRBJ2-5; D is perhaps TRBD2 (6 bases). Germline CDR1 DFQATT, CDR2 SNEGSKA (reference sequence). This CDR3 is built from 15 residues. The V end was cut by 2 bases, the J end by 5 bases, with 18 bases between. The DNA for the CDR3 is TGCAGTGCTAGATTGGGTGCAGGGACTGGGGAGACCCAGTACTTC. Translated: CSARLGAGTGETQYF.

This clonotype was seen repeatedly, ten times or more. The V gene is TRBV7-9, the J gene TRBJ1-4; 8 bases are shared with TRBD1. CDR1 SEHNR and CDR2 FQNEAQ come from the germline V gene (reference sequence). V shed 4 bases and J 8 bases; nucleotides not matched to a gene: 9. The CDR3 totals 15 residues. For the CDR3, the DNA is TGTGCCAGCAGCTCTATCAGGGGGCGCAAGGAAAAACTGTTTTTT. Protein sequence: CASSSIRGRKEKLFF.